The 16 T cell receptor beta chains below all came from one sample that was sequenced in a study of blood T cell repertoires in COVID-19. Sequencing was performed with immunoSEQ multiplex PCR; in TCRdb, only in-frame clones are kept and a portion is missing. This repertoire shows about 360,000 clones, about 88% found once; its top ten account for about 7.6%. Source material: peripheral blood. The receptors originated from a woman aged 60-70 years with COVID-19, enrolled during active disease.

The rearrangement joins TRBV6-5 to TRBJ1-1; a weak D match, TRBD1 (5 bases). The germline V and J ends were trimmed by 5 bases and 1 base, with 14 bases remaining between them. Germline assignment: CDR1 MNHEY and CDR2 SVGAGI. The CDR3 totals 15 residues. This chain's CDR3 is CASSLHGTGNTEAFF. The CDR3 DNA follows: TGTGCCAGCAGTCTCCACGGGACTGGGAACACTGAAGCTTTCTTT.

CDR3 loop: CASSPPGSRADTQYF. For the CDR3, the DNA is TGTGCCAGCAGCCCCCCGGGGTCCCGGGCAGATACGCAGTATTTT. The chain joins TRBV3-1 (or the pseudogene TRBV3-2) to TRBJ2-3; D may be TRBD2 (5 bases). This CDR3 has 15 residues. The V end lost 4 bases, the J end lost 4 bases, and 15 bases lay between the germline ends. CDR1 and CDR2 (germline): LGHDT, YNNKEL (reference sequence).

J is TRBJ1-6 and V is TRBV19; 8 bases are shared with TRBD1. Per the germline V gene, CDR1 is LNHDA and CDR2 is SQIVND (reference sequence). The CDR3 is made up of 15 amino acids. V lost 7 bases to trimming and J lost 14 bases; unmatched junction nucleotides: 16. The CDR3 sequence: CASKTGAGQASSLHF. The CDR3 DNA is TGTGCCAGTAAGACCGGCGCGGGACAGGCTTCTTCCCTCCACTTT.

CDR3 region: CASSSTRDRDEGGELFF. Here the CDR3 DNA reads TGTGCCAGCAGCTCGACCCGGGACAGGGATGAGGGCGGGGAGCTGTTTTTT. The rearrangement uses TRBV7-9 and TRBJ2-2; 9 bases are shared with TRBD1. The junction had 13 bases not matched to a gene; V was cut back by 4 bases and J by 7 bases. This CDR3 region has 17 residues. CDR1 is SEHNR and CDR2 is FQNEAQ in the germline V gene (reference sequence).

This clone was picked up a small number of times. The gene calls are TRBV2 and TRBJ1-5; 11 bases agree with TRBD1. From germline, CDR1 is SNHLY and CDR2 FYNNEI. This CDR3 is 14 amino acids long. Trimming took 4 bases from V and 9 from J; bases not matched to a gene: 5. This chain's CDR3 is CASSAGQGARPQHF. The CDR3 DNA sequence: TGTGCCAGCAGTGCCGGACAGGGGGCACGGCCCCAGCATTTT.

The chain combines TRBV7-9 with TRBJ1-1; TRBD1 might be the D (5 bases). CDR1 is SEHNR and CDR2 is FQNEAQ in the germline V gene (reference sequence). V lost 2 bases and J 5 bases, leaving 15 bases between the germline ends. The CDR3 length is 15 residues. The CDR3 loop is CASSLSGVGVTEAFF. CDR3 coding DNA: TGTGCCAGCAGCTTAAGCGGGGTAGGGGTAACTGAAGCTTTCTTT.

V is TRBV3-1 (or the pseudogene TRBV3-2) and J is TRBJ2-3; 9 bases match TRBD2. This CDR3 has 16 amino acids. CDR1 and CDR2 from the germline V gene are LGHDT and YNNKEL (reference sequence). Unmatched junction bases numbered 8, after V lost 5 bases and J lost 2 bases. CDR3 amino acids: CASSTRGGHTTDTQYF. The DNA of the CDR3 is TGTGCCAGCAGCACGCGGGGGGGGCATACCACAGATACGCAGTATTTT.

The chain uses TRBV7-2 and TRBJ2-7; D is possibly TRBD1 (5 bases). Trimming pared 5 bases from V and 5 bases from J, leaving 10 bases between. This CDR3 has 12 residues. CDR1 is SGHTA, CDR2 FQGNSA, per germline. CDR3 sequence (DNA): TGTGCCAGCAGCCCGACAGTTCACGAGCAGTACTTC. Protein: CASSPTVHEQYF. The whole variable domain, filled in from reference TRBV7-2 and TRBJ2-7, reads GAGVSQSPSNKVTEKGKDVELRCDPISGHTALYWYRQSLGQGLEFLIYFQGNSAPDKSGLPSDRFSAERTGGSVSTLTIQRTQQEDSAVYLCASSPTVHEQYFGPGTRLTVT.

The chain is built from TRBV13 and TRBJ2-2; 7 nucleotides match TRBD2. The CDR3 loop spans 14 amino acids. The germline gives CDR1 PRHDT, CDR2 FYEKMQ (reference sequence). Trimming took 3 bases from V and 5 from J; bases not matched to a gene: 3. Written as DNA, the CDR3 is TGTGCCAGCAGCTTGGGGAGGGGAACCGGGGAGCTGTTTTTT. This gives the protein CASSLGRGTGELFF. The variable domain in full, completed from reference TRBV13 and TRBJ2-2, reads AAGVIQSPRHLIKEKRETATLKCYPIPRHDTVYWYQQGPGQDPQFLISFYEKMQSDKGSIPDRFSAQQFSDYHSELNMSSLELGDSALYFCASSLGRGTGELFFGEGSRLTVL.

The V and J genes are TRBV5-1 and TRBJ1-1; D gene ambiguous. Germline V gene sequence: CDR1 SGHRS, CDR2 YFSETQ. The CDR3 extends over 14 amino acids. Trimming removed 8 bases from V and 6 bases from J, with 20 bases in between. The CDR3 DNA reads as TGCGCCAGTACCCCTGGGCTGTTTGGCCCTGAAGCTTTCTTT. Its translation is CASTPGLFGPEAFF. The full variable domain, completed using reference TRBV5-1 and TRBJ1-1, is KAGVTQTPRYLIKTRGQQVTLSCSPISGHRSVSWYQQTPGQGLQFLFEYFSETQRNKGNFPGRFSGRQFSNSRSEMNVSTLELGDSALYLCASTPGLFGPEAFFGQGTRLTVV.

CDR3 DNA sequence: TGTGCCAGCACACAGGGGGCGCGCACTGAAGCTTTCTTT. This translates into CASTQGARTEAFF. The chain joins TRBV7-3 to TRBJ1-1; 9 nucleotides agree with TRBD1. This CDR3 is built from 13 residues. J was trimmed by 4 bases and V by 7 bases; bases with no gene match: 4. The germline gives CDR1 SGHTA, CDR2 FQGTGA. Full variable domain (rest looked up from reference TRBV7-3 and TRBJ1-1): GAGVSQTPSNKVTEKGKYVELRCDPISGHTALYWYRQSLGQGPEFLIYFQGTGAADDSGLPNDRFFAVRPEGSVSTLKIQRTERGDSAVYLCASTQGARTEAFFGQGTRLTVV.

The chain uses TRBV5-1 and TRBJ2-3, with 8 bases that match TRBD2. The CDR3 has 16 residues. J lost 5 bases, V lost 0 bases, and 8 bases had no gene match. Germline V gene data show CDR1 as SGHRS and CDR2 as YFSETQ. The CDR3 DNA sequence: TGCGCCAGCAGCTTGGGGGCCGGGACTAGTTTAGATACGCAGTATTTT. Its protein is CASSLGAGTSLDTQYF. Looking up the rest from reference TRBV5-1 and TRBJ2-3 gives the full variable domain: KAGVTQTPRYLIKTRGQQVTLSCSPISGHRSVSWYQQTPGQGLQFLFEYFSETQRNKGNFPGRFSGRQFSNSRSEMNVSTLELGDSALYLCASSLGAGTSLDTQYFGPGTRLTVL.

V and J are TRBV7-9 and TRBJ2-7; tentatively, D is TRBD1 (5 bases). This CDR3 has 14 amino acids. Trimming removed 6 bases at V and 1 base at J, with 13 bases between. CDR1 is SEHNR, CDR2 FQNEAQ, per germline (reference sequence). The CDR3 DNA is TGTGCCAGCAGACCCCAGGGTTTGTCCTACGAGCAGTACTTC. As protein: CASRPQGLSYEQYF.

The V gene is TRBV20-1, the J gene TRBJ2-3; 7 nucleotides agree with TRBD2. The V and J ends lost 6 bases and 9 bases, in that order; junction bases with no gene match: 6. This CDR3 has 11 residues. Germline CDR1 DFQATT, CDR2 SNEGSKA (reference sequence). In DNA, the CDR3 is TGCAGTGCGCCGACTAGCAGCACGCAGTATTTT. Translation gives CSAPTSSTQYF.

CDR3 DNA sequence: TGTGCCAGTAGTCCTCGGACAGGAAACACAGATACGCAGTATTTT. Translated: CASSPRTGNTDTQYF. This rearrangement joins TRBV19 to TRBJ2-3, with TRBD1 matching 7 bases. Germline V CDR1 and CDR2: LNHDA, SQIVND (reference sequence). The CDR3 has 15 residues. The V and J ends lost 5 bases and 2 bases, in that order; junction bases with no gene match: 7. The full variable domain, rest sourced from reference TRBV19 and TRBJ2-3, is DGGITQSPKYLFRKEGQNVTLSCEQNLNHDAMYWYRQDPGQGLRLIYYSQIVNDFQKGDIAEGYSVSREKKESFPLTVTSAQKNPTAFYLCASSPRTGNTDTQYFGPGTRLTVL.

This chain connects TRBV27 to TRBJ1-4; 7 bases are shared with TRBD1. Per germline, CDR1 MNHEY and CDR2 SMNVEV (reference sequence). V lost 4 bases and J lost 5; bases outside the gene matches: 4. CDR3 length equals 14 residues. The CDR3 DNA follows: TGTGCCAGCAGTTCACCGGGACAGAATGAAAAACTGTTTTTT. Translated, it gives CASSSPGQNEKLFF.